This T cell receptor beta chain was retrieved from a study of control samples from healthy donors and cancer patients. Sequenced by immunoSEQ multiplex PCR; TCRdb stores in-frame clones only, minus some. The sample holds roughly 160,000 clones, under 96% seen once. The CDR3 sequence is 15 residues long. The rearrangement links TRBV7-5 to TRBJ2-7; the table's D call TRBD2 went unverified against the DNA. TRBV7-5 counts as a pseudogene. The TCR sequence derives from a woman younger than 45 in good health. The source material was blood. CDR3 bases: TGTGCCAGAAGCTGGGGACTAGCGGGAGGGAACGAGCAGTACTTC. Amino acids: CARSWGLAGGNEQYF.